The present entry profiles one T cell receptor (beta chain) with its context. Antigen unknown. As to time point: week 11, during vaccination. Each dose of the vaccine consisted of 300 ug of mutant IDH1 20-mer peptide, with topical imiquimod. This sample is part of a study of a mutant IDH1 vaccine in newly diagnosed glioma. Study-wide context: All eight of the vaccinations patients received fell in weeks 1, 3, 5, 7, 11, 15, 19 and 23. Following radiotherapy alone, or alongside temozolomide cycles, vaccination was started after an interval of 4-6 weeks.

Libraries were prepared by immunoSEQ multiplex PCR; TCRdb keeps only in-frame clonotypes and omits some of them. The sample carries 100,000 to 120,000 clones, roughly 90% recorded once. The sample in question was PBMCs, obtained from a glioma patient whose treatment included an IDH1 peptide vaccine. This receptor was obtained from a woman in her 50s with glioma.

CDR3 region: CASSPSGANTEAFF. DNA for the CDR3: TGTGCCAGCAGCCCATCGGGGGCGAACACTGAAGCTTTCTTT. The chain carries TRBV5-4 and TRBJ1-1, with TRBD1 as a possible D gene (6 bases). The CDR3 is made up of 14 amino acids. The germline V gene encodes CDR1 SGHNT and CDR2 YYREEE (reference sequence). V lost 4 bases and J lost 1, with 11 bases in between.